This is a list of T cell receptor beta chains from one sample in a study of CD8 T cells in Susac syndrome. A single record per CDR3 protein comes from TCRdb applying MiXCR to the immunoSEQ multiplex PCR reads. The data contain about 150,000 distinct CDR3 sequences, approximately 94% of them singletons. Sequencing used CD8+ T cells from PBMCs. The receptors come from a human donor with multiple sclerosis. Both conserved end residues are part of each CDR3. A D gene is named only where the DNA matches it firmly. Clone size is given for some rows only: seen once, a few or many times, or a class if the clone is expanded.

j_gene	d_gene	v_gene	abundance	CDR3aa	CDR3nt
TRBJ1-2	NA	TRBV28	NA	CATHWGAYGYTF	TGTGCCACCCATTGGGGGGCCTATGGCTACACCTTC
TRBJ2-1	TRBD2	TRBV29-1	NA	CSVELAGVNEQFF	TGCAGCGTTGAACTAGCGGGGGTCAATGAGCAGTTCTTC
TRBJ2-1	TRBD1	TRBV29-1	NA	CSVEGWGTDYNEQFF	TGCAGCGTTGAAGGCTGGGGGACAGACTACAATGAGCAGTTCTTC
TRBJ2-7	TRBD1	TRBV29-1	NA	CSVVRVGDRPYEQYF	TGCAGCGTTGTCCGGGTAGGGGACAGGCCCTACGAGCAGTACTTC
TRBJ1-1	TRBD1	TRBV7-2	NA	CASIGTGQSGTEAFF	TGTGCCAGCATCGGGACAGGGCAAAGCGGCACTGAAGCTTTCTTT
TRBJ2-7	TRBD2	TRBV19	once	CASSIGVPSGAYEQYF	TGTGCCAGTAGTATCGGTGTTCCTAGCGGGGCTTACGAGCAGTACTTC
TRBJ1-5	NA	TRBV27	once	CASSLGGDVQPQHF	TGTGCCAGCAGTTTGGGGGGGGACGTCCAGCCCCAGCATTTT
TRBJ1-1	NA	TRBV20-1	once	CSARDMGSLHTEAFF	TGCAGTGCTAGAGACATGGGGTCTTTGCACACTGAAGCTTTCTTT
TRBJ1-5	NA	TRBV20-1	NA	CKINSNQPQHF	TGCAAAATCAATAGCAATCAGCCCCAGCATTTT
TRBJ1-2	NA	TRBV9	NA	CASSPDRQKINYGYTF	TGTGCCAGCAGCCCCGACCGACAGAAGATTAACTATGGCTACACCTTC
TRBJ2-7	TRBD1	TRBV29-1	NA	CSVEASPGGQGRSYEQYF	TGCAGCGTTGAAGCTTCCCCGGGAGGACAGGGGCGGTCCTACGAGCAGTACTTC
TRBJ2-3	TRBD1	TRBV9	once	CASTASDRVSADTQYF	TGTGCCAGCACCGCTTCGGACAGGGTATCAGCAGATACGCAGTATTTT
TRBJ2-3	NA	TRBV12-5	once	CASRTDTQYF	TGTGCTAGCCGCACAGATACGCAGTATTTT
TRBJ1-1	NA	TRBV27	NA	CASSFLGDGTEAFF	TGTGCCAGCAGTTTTCTTGGCGACGGCACTGAAGCTTTCTTT
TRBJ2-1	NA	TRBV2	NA	CASSEGAGSNEQFF	TGTGCCAGCAGTGAAGGGGCGGGTTCGAATGAGCAGTTCTTC
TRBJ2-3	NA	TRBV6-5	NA	CASSDATSRGTQYF	TGTGCCAGCAGTGACGCGACTAGCAGGGGTACGCAGTATTTT
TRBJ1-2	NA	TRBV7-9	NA	CASSLVGSRAQLYGYTF	TGTGCCAGCAGCTTAGTCGGGAGCAGGGCGCAACTATATGGCTACACCTTC
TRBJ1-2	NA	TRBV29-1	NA	CSVVARSGYTF	TGCAGCGTTGTAGCCCGTTCGGGCTACACCTTC
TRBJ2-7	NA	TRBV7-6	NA	CASSLLSGEVGREQYF	TGTGCCAGCAGCTTACTCTCCGGGGAAGTGGGTCGCGAGCAGTACTTC
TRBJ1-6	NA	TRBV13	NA	CASSLSRQSNSPLHF	TGTGCCAGCAGCTTATCGAGACAGAGCAATTCACCCCTCCACTTT
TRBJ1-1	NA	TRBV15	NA	CATSGDPVGGTEAFF	TGTGCCACCAGCGGAGATCCGGTAGGTGGGACTGAAGCTTTCTTT
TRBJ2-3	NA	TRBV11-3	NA	CASSFPGMPDTQYF	TGTGCCAGCAGCTTCCCGGGCATGCCAGATACGCAGTATTTT
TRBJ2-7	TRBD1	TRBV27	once	CASRGQGNSYEQYF	TGTGCCAGCAGAGGACAGGGAAATTCCTACGAGCAGTACTTC
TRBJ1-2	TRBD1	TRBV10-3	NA	CAIGGTGGNYGYTF	TGTGCCATCGGGGGGACAGGGGGCAACTATGGCTACACCTTC
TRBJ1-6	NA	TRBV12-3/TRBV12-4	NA	CASSFRPYNSPLHF	TGTGCCAGCAGTTTCAGACCCTATAATTCACCCCTCCACTTT
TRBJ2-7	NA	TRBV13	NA	CASSLGRQGDPQYF	TGTGCCAGCAGCTTAGGCCGGCAAGGGGACCCACAGTACTTC
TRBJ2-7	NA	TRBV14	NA	CASSQGRGPFYEQYF	TGTGCCAGCAGCCAAGGCAGAGGGCCTTTCTACGAGCAGTACTTC
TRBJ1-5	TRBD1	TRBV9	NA	CASSSTGKGNQPQHF	TGTGCCAGCAGCTCGACAGGGAAGGGCAATCAGCCCCAGCATTTT
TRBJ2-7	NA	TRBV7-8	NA	CASSFRGSDEQYF	TGTGCCAGCAGCTTTAGAGGGTCTGACGAGCAGTACTTC
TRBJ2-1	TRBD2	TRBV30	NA	CAWSRTSGTFYNEQFF	TGTGCCTGGAGCCGGACTAGCGGGACCTTCTACAATGAGCAGTTCTTC
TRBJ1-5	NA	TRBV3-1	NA	CASSQRRLEDGAFNQPQHF	TGTGCCAGCAGCCAAAGGCGGCTGGAGGACGGGGCCTTCAATCAGCCCCAGCATTTT
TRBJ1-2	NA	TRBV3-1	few	CASSQDRGADGYTF	TGTGCCAGCAGCCAAGATCGGGGCGCCGATGGCTACACCTTC
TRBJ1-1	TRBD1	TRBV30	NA	CAWSVPDRGPMNTEAFF	TGTGCCTGGAGTGTCCCGGACAGGGGGCCCATGAACACTGAAGCTTTCTTT
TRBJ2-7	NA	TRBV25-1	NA	CASSFGERQYF	TGTGCCAGCAGTTTCGGGGAGAGGCAGTACTTC
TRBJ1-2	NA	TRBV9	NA	CASSDRVQGYTF	TGTGCCAGCAGCGACAGGGTGCAGGGCTACACCTTC
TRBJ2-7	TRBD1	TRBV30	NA	CAWSVGQGPYEQYF	TGTGCCTGGAGTGTGGGACAGGGACCCTACGAGCAGTACTTC
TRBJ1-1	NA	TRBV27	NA	CASSLSGVNTEAFF	TGTGCCAGCAGTTTATCCGGAGTGAACACTGAAGCTTTCTTT
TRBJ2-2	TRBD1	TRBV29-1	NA	CSVEGPDRAATGELFF	TGCAGCGTTGAAGGTCCTGACAGGGCGGCCACCGGGGAGCTGTTTTTT
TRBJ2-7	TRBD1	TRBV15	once	CATSREDRVVYASYEQYF	TGTGCCACCAGCAGAGAGGACAGGGTGGTTTATGCTTCCTACGAGCAGTACTTC
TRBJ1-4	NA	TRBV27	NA	CASSLSLTANEKLFF	TGTGCCAGCAGTTTATCGTTGACGGCTAATGAAAAACTGTTTTTT
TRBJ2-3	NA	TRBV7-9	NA	CASSLRRGHTDTQYF	TGTGCCAGCAGCTTACGGCGGGGCCACACAGATACGCAGTATTTT
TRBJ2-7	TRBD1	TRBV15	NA	CATSTRDRSYEQYF	TGTGCCACCAGCACCCGGGACAGGTCCTACGAGCAGTACTTC
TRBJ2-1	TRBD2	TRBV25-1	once	CASSESGLARNEQFF	TGTGCCAGCAGTGAATCGGGACTAGCGCGAAATGAGCAGTTCTTC
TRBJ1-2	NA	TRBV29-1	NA	CSVEALDPRGGANYGYTF	TGCAGCGTTGAAGCGTTAGATCCCCGAGGGGGGGCCAACTATGGCTACACCTTC
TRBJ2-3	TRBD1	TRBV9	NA	CASSITGTGSTDTQYF	TGTGCCAGCAGTATCACCGGGACAGGCTCCACAGATACGCAGTATTTT
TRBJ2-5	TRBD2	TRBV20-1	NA	CSARGSGGQETQYF	TGCAGTGCTAGAGGTAGCGGGGGCCAAGAGACCCAGTACTTC
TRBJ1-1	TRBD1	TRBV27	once	CASSLRGTGTTEAFF	TGTGCCAGCAGTTTACGTGGGACAGGGACCACTGAAGCTTTCTTT
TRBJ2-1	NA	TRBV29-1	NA	CSVGPNEGDNEQFF	TGCAGCGTCGGTCCAAACGAGGGGGACAATGAGCAGTTCTTC
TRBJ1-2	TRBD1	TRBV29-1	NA	CSVERSRTGGGYGYTF	TGCAGCGTTGAAAGGTCTCGGACAGGGGGCGGCTATGGCTACACCTTC